The clone carrying this TCR beta chain was counted between two and nine times. Germline lookup yields CDR1 MNHEY and CDR2 SVGEGT. Deletions cut 2 bases from V and 6 bases from J, with 7 bases between. This CDR3 is 13 amino acids long. Original data processing: Reference gene primers were amplified, and this amplification served to estimate nucleated cell counts. Using immunoSEQ multiplex PCR, the repertoire was profiled, and TCRdb retains in-frame clones only, with some absent. The D gene and trimming were derived from the DNA, and the V and J assignments and clone size from that table. The repertoire has roughly 58,000 clones, 81% of them found once; the top ten carry about 30%. The data derive from a study of blood T cell repertoires in COVID-19.

Input material: peripheral blood. The chain joins TRBV6-2 or TRBV6-3 to TRBJ1-4; tentatively, D is TRBD1 (6 bases). This sequence was found in a man in his sixties with COVID-19, enrolled during active disease. For the CDR3, the DNA is TGTGCCAGCAGTTACCCAGGGGATGAAAAACTGTTTTTT. Protein: CASSYPGDEKLFF.